This T cell receptor (beta chain) was captured by sequencing in a study of T cells in Graves' hyperthyroidism and ophthalmopathy. Across the whole study: Peripheral blood samples were taken at initial diagnosis, prior to any treatment.

Disease duration under 2 months; hyperthyroidism patients were aged 18 to 65. Fresh peripheral blood, 7.5 to 10 ml, yielded the PBMCs. This clonotype showed up many times. With 9 bases removed from V and 10 bases from J, the gap between germline ends came to 18 bases. This CDR3 has 12 amino acids. The germline CDR1 and CDR2 sequences are MNHNS and SASEGT. TCR beta CDR3 regions were amplified from RNA transcripts. Carried out on the TCR CDR3, a first-round RT-PCR used the HTBI primer set. TCRdb itself ran the multiplex PCR reads through MiXCR, one entry per CDR3 protein. The table includes some 700,000 distinct CDR3 sequences, 15% to 20% detected once.

The chain employs TRBV6-1 and TRBJ1-1; D not resolved. This TCR came from a man between 45 and 60 years old with Graves' hyperthyroidism. Source material: blood. CDR3 sequence: CASRPNRGGAFF. CDR3 coding DNA: TGTGCCAGTCGTCCTAACCGAGGTGGAGCTTTCTTT.